The 20 T cell receptor beta chains presented below share a single source sample, sequenced in a study of cytomegalovirus exposure and HLA in healthy donors. The primer mix had 60 Vbeta and 13 Jbeta primers. Method: immunoSEQ multiplex PCR; TCRdb's copy keeps in-frame clones and lacks some. The sample yields over 150,000 clones, roughly 79% seen once. Sample: PBMCs. These receptors were taken from a male donor in good health and CMV-seronegative.

The chain combines TRBV6-5 with TRBJ2-3; D gene unclear. Trimming pared 0 bases from V and 0 bases from J, leaving 4 bases between. This CDR3 has 14 residues. Germline values: CDR1 MNHEY, CDR2 SVGAGI. The CDR3 sequence: CASSYSYSTDTQYF. DNA for the CDR3: TGTGCCAGCAGTTACTCTTATAGCACAGATACGCAGTATTTT.

CDR3 in DNA: TGTGCTAGTGGTTTGATTTCTAGCGCCGGGCAGTTCTTC. Its protein is CASGLISSAGQFF. V usage is TRBV12-5 and J usage is TRBJ2-1; maybe TRBD2 (6 bases). Looked up from germline, CDR1 is LGHNT and CDR2 is FRNRAP. The CDR3 runs 13 residues. Trimming stripped 2 bases from V and 12 bases from J, with 14 bases between.

The chain has TRBV5-4 and TRBJ2-3; D gene ambiguous. Trimming removed 5 bases at V and 0 bases at J, with 4 bases between. The CDR3 totals 12 residues. The germline CDR1 and CDR2 sequences are SGHNT and YYREEE (reference sequence). DNA for the CDR3: TGTGCCAGCAGGGGCAGCACAGATACGCAGTATTTT. It translates to CASRGSTDTQYF.

The rearrangement uses TRBV28 and TRBJ2-1, with 9 bases aligning to TRBD2. With 2 bases clipped from V and 9 bases from J, the junction kept 8 bases outside the gene matches. The CDR3 runs to 15 residues. Germline lookup yields CDR1 MDHEN and CDR2 SYDVKM. CDR3 loop: CASSLVIAGVGEQFF. DNA of the CDR3: TGTGCCAGCAGTTTAGTGATAGCGGGAGTCGGTGAGCAGTTCTTC.

This clone was seen a handful of times. The genes are TRBV10-3 and TRBJ1-5, with D possibly TRBD1 on 6 matching bases. V was cut by 4 bases and J by 4 bases, with 14 bases left in between. From germline, CDR1 is ENHRY and CDR2 SYGVKD. CDR3 length: 15 residues. The CDR3 loop is CAISADQGLNQPQHF. The CDR3 region has the DNA TGTGCCATCAGTGCTGATCAGGGGCTGAATCAGCCCCAGCATTTT.

The chain recombines TRBV4-1 with TRBJ2-5; TRBD1 aligns across 8 bases. Near its end, the DNA agrees better with TRBJ2-7, so the J call may be wrong. The CDR3 runs to 14 residues. Germline loops: CDR1 MGHRA, CDR2 YSYEKL. The CDR3 sequence is CASSPPTGGYEQYF. The CDR3 region has the DNA TGCGCCAGCAGCCCTCCCACAGGGGGCTACGAGCAGTACTTC.

In regard to this clone: Other DNA sequences from this sample encode an identical CDR3 as well. The chain carries TRBV7-2 and TRBJ1-5, with D perhaps matching TRBD1 (6 bases). Trimming shortened V by 1 base and J by 4 bases, and 8 bases separated the two germline ends. This CDR3 has 14 amino acids. Germline values: CDR1 SGHTA, CDR2 FQGNSA. This chain's CDR3 is CASSLGQGNQPQHF. Written as DNA, the CDR3 is TGTGCCAGCAGCTTAGGGCAGGGGAATCAGCCCCAGCATTTT.

V and J are TRBV19 and TRBJ2-7; 7 bases agree with TRBD1. Germline CDR1 LNHDA, CDR2 SQIVND (reference sequence). The CDR3 is 13 residues long. After removal of 3 bases from V and 3 bases from J, the junction contained 2 bases not matched to a gene. In DNA, the CDR3 is TGTGCCAGTAGTATGCAGGGGGACTACGAGCAGTACTTC. It yields the protein CASSMQGDYEQYF. Variable domain in full (rest from reference TRBV19 and TRBJ2-7): DGGITQSPKYLFRKEGQNVTLSCEQNLNHDAMYWYRQDPGQGLRLIYYSQIVNDFQKGDIAEGYSVSREKKESFPLTVTSAQKNPTAFYLCASSMQGDYEQYFGPGTRLTVT.

The V gene is TRBV10-2, the J gene TRBJ2-3; 10 bases match TRBD2. This CDR3 is built from 13 residues. V lost 7 bases and J lost 5; bases outside the gene matches: 3. Germline-derived CDR1 and CDR2 are WSHSY and SAAADI. The CDR3 region is CASTSGGGDTQYF. In DNA, the CDR3 is TGCGCCAGCACTAGCGGGGGCGGAGATACGCAGTATTTT.

V is TRBV6-6 and J is TRBJ1-5, with 11 bases that match TRBD1. The CDR3 runs 15 residues. The germline V gene encodes CDR1 MNHNY and CDR2 SVGAGI (reference sequence). Trimming at V came to 6 bases and at J to 2 bases, leaving 3 bases not matched to a gene. CDR3 in amino acids: CASRQGQGGNQPQHF. The CDR3 DNA reads TGTGCCAGCAGGCAGGGACAGGGGGGCAATCAGCCCCAGCATTTT.

This rearrangement joins TRBV28 to TRBJ1-5; 7 bases are a match to TRBD1. Germline-derived CDR1 and CDR2 are MDHEN and SYDVKM. J was trimmed by 4 bases and V by 6 bases; bases with no gene match: 9. The CDR3 loop spans 15 amino acids. CDR3 DNA: TGTGCCAGCAGCGTCCCCGACAGGGAGAATCAGCCCCAGCATTTT. Translating gives CASSVPDRENQPQHF. The entire variable domain, with the rest obtained from reference TRBV28 and TRBJ1-5, is as follows: DVKVTQSSRYLVKRTGEKVFLECVQDMDHENMFWYRQDPGLGLRLIYFSYDVKMKEKGDIPEGYSVSREKKERFSLILESASTNQTSMYLCASSVPDRENQPQHFGDGTRLSIL.

The chain combines TRBV28 with TRBJ1-5; 8 positions agree with TRBD1. The CDR3 loop spans 14 amino acids. The ends lost 7 bases at V and 2 bases at J; junction bases unmatched: 4. The germline gives CDR1 MDHEN, CDR2 SYDVKM. The CDR3 is CASNEDRGNQPQHF. CDR3 nucleotide sequence: TGTGCCAGCAACGAGGACAGGGGCAATCAGCCCCAGCATTTT. Drawing the rest from reference TRBV28 and TRBJ1-5, the complete variable domain is DVKVTQSSRYLVKRTGEKVFLECVQDMDHENMFWYRQDPGLGLRLIYFSYDVKMKEKGDIPEGYSVSREKKERFSLILESASTNQTSMYLCASNEDRGNQPQHFGDGTRLSIL.

J is TRBJ2-7 and V is TRBV19; tentative D call: TRBD1 (6 bases). CDR3 length: 17 amino acids. CDR1 is LNHDA, CDR2 SQIVND, per germline (reference sequence). V was clipped by 4 bases and J by 2 bases, with 21 bases between them. The CDR3 sequence is CASSTSEYGDITYEQYF. The CDR3 DNA reads TGTGCCAGTAGTACTTCGGAGTACGGGGACATAACCTACGAGCAGTACTTC.

This chain uses TRBV5-1 with TRBJ2-6; a possible D gene is TRBD1 (5 bases). CDR1 and CDR2 (germline): SGHRS, YFSETQ. V dropped 5 bases and J dropped 0 bases, with 15 bases sitting between them. This CDR3 contains 17 residues. CDR3 sequence (DNA): TGCGCCAGCAGGAGTAGACAGAGTCCCTCTGGGGCCAACGTCCTGACTTTC. Translated: CASRSRQSPSGANVLTF.

The chain uses TRBV18 and TRBJ1-3, with D possibly TRBD1 on 5 matching bases. The CDR3 has 15 amino acids. Germline V gene data show CDR1 as KGHSH and CDR2 as LQKENI. V was cut by 10 bases and J by 4 bases, with 20 bases left in between. CDR3 residues: CATQLTGDPGNTIYF. CDR3 sequence (DNA): TGTGCCACCCAACTAACGGGGGACCCGGGAAACACCATATATTTT.

Details on this clone: This sample also contains other DNA sequences that code for the same CDR3. The chain uses TRBV15 and TRBJ2-7; a possible D gene is TRBD1 (5 bases). Trimming took 0 bases from V and 4 from J, leaving 16 bases between them. Germline CDR1 and CDR2: LNHNV and YYDKDF (reference sequence). The CDR3 covers 16 residues. CDR3 nucleotide sequence: TGTGCCACCAGCAGAGACGGAACAGGAGACTCGTACGAGCAGTACTTC. This sequence encodes CATSRDGTGDSYEQYF.

The rearrangement uses TRBV30 and TRBJ2-7, with D perhaps being TRBD1 or TRBD2 (5 bases each). Per germline, CDR1 GTSNPN and CDR2 SVGIG (reference sequence). The CDR3 contains 14 residues. V lost 8 bases to trimming and J lost 6 bases, with 23 bases between them. CDR3 loop: CAGTPGINPSEQYF. The CDR3 nucleotides read TGTGCCGGGACCCCGGGGATCAATCCTAGCGAGCAGTACTTC.

The chain joins TRBV30 to TRBJ2-1, with TRBD2 matching 13 bases. V shed 0 bases, J shed 4 bases, and the junction held 3 bases outside the gene matches. The CDR3 consists of 16 residues. Germline CDR1 GTSNPN, CDR2 SVGIG (reference sequence). The CDR3 sequence is CAWSVTSGGAYNEQFF. As DNA, the CDR3 is TGTGCCTGGAGTGTAACTAGCGGGGGGGCGTACAATGAGCAGTTCTTC.

This chain uses TRBV5-5 with TRBJ1-4; 9 bases fit TRBD1. Germline CDR1 is SGHKS and CDR2 is YYEKEE (reference sequence). V shed 6 bases and J 7 bases; nucleotides not matched to a gene: 7. This CDR3 is 14 amino acids long. CDR3 coding DNA: TGTGCCAGCACAATTGGGACAGGGTTTGAAAAACTGTTTTTT. It specifies CASTIGTGFEKLFF.

This clone turned up a few times. The chain uses TRBV19 and TRBJ2-2; weak D call: TRBD2 (6 bases). This CDR3 region has 16 residues. CDR1 and CDR2 from the germline V gene are LNHDA and SQIVND (reference sequence). The V gene lost 6 bases and the J gene lost 0 bases, with 14 bases spanning the gap. CDR3 protein: CASSKPGATNTGELFF. The CDR3 bases are TGTGCCAGTAGCAAACCGGGAGCGACGAACACCGGGGAGCTGTTTTTT.